Following are 26 T cell receptor beta chains from one sample sequenced in a study of Graves' ophthalmopathy and Graves' hyperthyroidism. The study amplified TCR beta CDR3 regions using RNA transcripts. A first-round RT-PCR used HTBI primers, followed by a second-round multiplex PCR. MiXCR was run by TCRdb on the multiplex PCR reads, yielding one entry per CDR3 protein. The data show about 220,000 distinct CDR3 sequences, around a fifth seen once. Sequenced: peripheral blood. These TCRs come from a woman aged 45-60 years with Graves' ophthalmopathy.

This clonotype occurred many times. The chain has TRBV20-1 and TRBJ2-5; D gene ambiguous. The length of the CDR3 is 13 residues. Germline-derived CDR1 and CDR2 are DFQATT and SNEGSKA (reference sequence). Trimming stripped 4 bases from V and 5 bases from J, with 14 bases between. The CDR3 nucleotides are TGCAGTGCTACGGCGACCGCTCCTGAGACCCAGTACTTC. Its protein product is CSATATAPETQYF.

A note on this clonotype: A much larger clone sits a single nucleotide away, making a read error possible. The CDR3 DNA reads TGTGCCAGCAGTTTACTCGGCATGGGAGGGAGGGAGCAGTACTTC. Its protein is CASSLLGMGGREQYF. The chain links TRBV12-3 or TRBV12-4 to TRBJ2-7; 7 nucleotides match TRBD2. Losses at the gene ends were 2 bases for V and 7 bases for J; bases not matched to a gene: 11. The CDR3 extends over 15 amino acids.

The table lists this clonotype with many counts. The V and J genes are TRBV4-1 and TRBJ2-5; the D gene is possibly TRBD1 (6 bases). Germline V lookup: CDR1 MGHRA, CDR2 YSYEKL. V lost 1 base and J lost 0, with 12 bases in between. The CDR3 sequence is 16 residues long. As DNA, the CDR3 is TGCGCCAGCAGCCAAGGGCGTCAGGGGAACCAAGAGACCCAGTACTTC. Translating it yields CASSQGRQGNQETQYF.

For this clonotype: This may arise from a read error, as a much more abundant clone is one base away. This CDR3 fails to terminate in the conserved phenylalanine or tryptophan, so it likely reflects a read error. The chain is built from TRBV30 and TRBJ2-2, with D unresolved. Germline CDR1 and CDR2: GTSNPN and SVGIG (reference sequence). CDR3 length equals 11 residues. DNA of the CDR3: TGTGCCTGGAGTCCCACCAGGGAGCTGTTTTCT. Translated: CAWSPTRELFS.

This clonotype was detected ten times or more. The V call is TRBV30, the J call TRBJ2-7, with TRBD1 identical over 8 bases. The CDR3 has 13 amino acids. Germline CDR1 and CDR2: GTSNPN and SVGIG (reference sequence). J gave up 4 bases and V 2 bases, and 4 bases lay outside the gene matches. Here the CDR3 DNA reads TGTGCCTGGAGTAGTGACAGGGGTTACGAGCAGTACTTC. It yields the protein CAWSSDRGYEQYF.

The gene calls are TRBV11-2 and TRBJ2-7; no reliable D call. Germline V CDR1 and CDR2: SGHAT, FQNNGV. The CDR3 loop spans 13 amino acids. V lost 1 base to trimming and J lost 2 bases, with 6 bases between them. The CDR3 DNA sequence: TGTGCCAGCAGCTTAGCTAGTCCCTACGAGCAGTACTTC. This translates into CASSLASPYEQYF.

The chain carries TRBV24-1 and TRBJ2-2; 8 nucleotides line up with TRBD1. The V gene end was trimmed by 3 bases and the J gene end by 0 bases; junction bases not matched to a gene: 5. Germline lookup yields CDR1 KGHDR and CDR2 SFDVKD. The CDR3 runs to 17 residues. CDR3 amino acids: CATSDPRTGPNTGELFF. The CDR3 region has the DNA TGTGCCACCAGTGATCCCCGGACAGGGCCGAACACCGGGGAGCTGTTTTTT.

The gene calls are TRBV12-3 or TRBV12-4 and TRBJ1-5, with 9 bases matching TRBD1. Trimming cost V 6 bases and J 3 bases; bases outside gene matches: 6. This CDR3 spans 15 amino acids. The CDR3 nucleotides read TGTGCCAGCAGAACCGGGACAGGGATCAATCAGCCCCAGCATTTT. Translation: CASRTGTGINQPQHF.

This clonotype has just a few counts. The chain employs TRBV11-2 and TRBJ2-5, with 11 bases aligning to TRBD2. The CDR3 sequence is 14 residues long. The junction had 4 bases not matched to a gene; V was cut back by 7 bases and J by 3 bases. Germline CDR1 reads SGHAT; CDR2 reads FQNNGV. The CDR3 loop is CASNQGLAEETQYF. CDR3 in DNA: TGTGCCAGCAACCAGGGACTAGCGGAAGAGACCCAGTACTTC.

This clonotype has ten or more counts. CDR3 in DNA: TGTGCCAGCACCCTTGTGGGGGGAGGGGGAACTGAAGCTTTCTTT. This translates into CASTLVGGGGTEAFF. The V and J genes are TRBV12-3 or TRBV12-4 and TRBJ1-1; possible D gene TRBD1, 6 bases. V was shortened by 7 bases and J by 5 bases, with 20 bases between the two germline ends. The CDR3 extends over 15 amino acids.

The chain uses TRBV4-1 and TRBJ2-7, with D unclear. The V gene lost 11 bases and the J gene lost 2 bases, with 13 bases spanning the gap. This CDR3 has 12 amino acids. Germline loops: CDR1 MGHRA, CDR2 YSYEKL. This chain's CDR3 is CAGLGRPYEQYF. Here the CDR3 DNA reads TGCGCCGGCCTAGGCCGACCCTACGAGCAGTACTTC.

This clonotype was observed many times. The chain recombines TRBV7-6 with TRBJ2-5; TRBD1 matches at 8 bases. This CDR3 contains 12 residues. Trimming at V came to 2 bases and at J to 7 bases, leaving 0 bases not matched to a gene. CDR1 is SGHVS and CDR2 is FNYEAQ in the germline V gene. CDR3 loop: CASSLTGGTQYF. The CDR3 DNA is TGTGCCAGCAGCTTAACAGGGGGGACCCAGTACTTC.

Comment on this clonotype: At one end the junction does not follow the germline gene, possibly because of a read error. The chain recombines TRBV27 with TRBJ1-5, with D maybe TRBD1 (6 bases). The length of the CDR3 is 15 residues. Germline V CDR1 and CDR2: MNHEY, SMNVEV (reference sequence). CDR3 in amino acids: CASSLQGGGNQLQHF. The CDR3 nucleotides read TGTGCCAGCAGTTTACAAGGGGGGGGCAATCAGCTCCAGCATTTT.

This clonotype occurred many times. The V call is TRBV12-3 or TRBV12-4, the J call TRBJ2-7; D is uncertain. This CDR3 region has 12 residues. Trimming took off 6 bases at V and 9 bases at J, with 15 bases between the two ends. CDR3 protein: CASSLGRSGQYF. The CDR3 nucleotides read TGTGCCAGCAGCCTAGGGCGGTCCGGGCAGTACTTC.

This clonotype was seen at least ten times. V usage is TRBV4-2 and J usage is TRBJ2-3; D remains ambiguous. Germline-derived CDR1 and CDR2 are LGHNA and YNFKEQ. This CDR3 spans 15 amino acids. Trimming stripped 0 bases from V and 0 bases from J, with 7 bases between. The CDR3 loop is CASSQDLVSTDTQYF. The CDR3 DNA reads TGTGCCAGCAGCCAAGATTTGGTGAGCACAGATACGCAGTATTTT.

This clonotype was detected many times. A junction end diverges from the germline sequence, so it may reflect a read error. V usage is TRBV6-1 and J usage is TRBJ2-4; 12 bases are a match to TRBD2. This CDR3 region has 15 residues. The germline gives CDR1 MNHNS, CDR2 SASEGT. As DNA, the CDR3 is TGTGCCAGCAGGCGACTAGCGGGAGCCCAAAACATTCAGTACTTC. It yields the protein CASRRLAGAQNIQYF.

This clonotype was seen more than once but under ten times. V is TRBV20-1 and J is TRBJ2-7, with D unresolved. Trimming shortened V by 4 bases and J by 6 bases, and 22 bases separated the two germline ends. This CDR3 spans 15 amino acids. The V gene's germline CDR1 is DFQATT and CDR2 SNEGSKA (reference sequence). The CDR3 nucleotides read TGCAGTGCTAAACCCCGGGCCCCAAGCCCTGTCGAGCAGTACTTC. Translated, it gives CSAKPRAPSPVEQYF.

This clonotype was observed at least ten times. V and J are TRBV7-2 and TRBJ2-4, with 7 bases aligning to TRBD1. After removal of 4 bases from V and 8 bases from J, the junction contained 8 bases not matched to a gene. CDR3 length: 14 residues. Germline V gene lookup returns CDR1 SGHTA and CDR2 FQGNSA. The CDR3 protein is CASSSTGAWDIQYF. For the CDR3, the DNA is TGTGCCAGCAGCTCAACAGGGGCGTGGGACATTCAGTACTTC.

A word on this clonotype: The junction shows a germline mismatch at one end, possibly a read error. The V and J genes are TRBV20-1 and TRBJ1-2, with 9 bases identical to TRBD1. The CDR3 is made up of 13 amino acids. CDR1 is DFQATT, CDR2 SNEGSKA, per germline (reference sequence). Written as DNA, the CDR3 is TGCAGTGCTAGAGGTGGGACAGGGAATGGCTACAACTTC. Amino acids: CSARGGTGNGYNF.

At least ten counts were recorded for this clonotype. V and J are TRBV20-1 and TRBJ2-5; 10 bases map to TRBD2. Germline values: CDR1 DFQATT, CDR2 SNEGSKA (reference sequence). The J segment lost 3 bases and the V segment lost 1 base, leaving 5 bases of the junction unmatched. CDR3 size: 15 residues. The CDR3: CSARGTSGFKETQYF. The CDR3 DNA follows: TGCAGTGCTAGAGGGACTAGCGGATTTAAAGAGACCCAGTACTTC.

In this sample, this clonotype turned up many times. The chain combines TRBV6-5 with TRBJ2-5, with 10 bases identical to TRBD2. V shed 2 bases and J 5 bases; nucleotides not matched to a gene: 5. The CDR3 is 15 amino acids. Per the germline V gene, CDR1 is MNHEY and CDR2 is SVGAGI. The CDR3 DNA reads TGTGCCAGCAGTTACCAGACTAGCGGGCATGAGACCCAGTACTTC. It codes for CASSYQTSGHETQYF.

This clonotype was observed at least ten times. The chain employs TRBV27 and TRBJ2-5, with 7 bases matching TRBD1. This CDR3 region has 14 residues. V dropped 3 bases and J dropped 7; count of bases not matched to a gene: 8. Germline loops: CDR1 MNHEY, CDR2 SMNVEV (reference sequence). The chain's CDR3 is CASSFDRVFATQYF. DNA for the CDR3: TGTGCCAGCAGTTTCGACAGGGTGTTTGCGACCCAGTACTTC.

Many counts were recorded for this clonotype. The gene calls are TRBV20-1 and TRBJ2-7; 8 bases fit TRBD1. This CDR3 has 12 residues. In germline, CDR1 is DFQATT, CDR2 SNEGSKA (reference sequence). V shed 3 bases and J 3 bases; nucleotides not matched to a gene: 1. This CDR3 reads CSASGQGYEQYF. The CDR3 nucleotides are TGCAGTGCTAGTGGACAGGGCTACGAGCAGTACTTC.

This clonotype was recorded many times. The CDR3: CASSQGEYGGYTF. The CDR3 bases are TGCGCCAGCAGCCAAGGGGAGTACGGTGGCTACACCTTC. The gene calls are TRBV4-1 and TRBJ1-2; D is ambiguous. This CDR3 is built from 13 residues. CDR1 MGHRA and CDR2 YSYEKL come from the germline V gene. With 1 base removed from V and 7 bases from J, the gap between germline ends came to 10 bases.

The chain links TRBV4-1 to TRBJ1-5; D unclear. The V end lost 5 bases, the J end lost 5 bases, and 16 bases lay between the germline ends. Germline V gene lookup returns CDR1 MGHRA and CDR2 YSYEKL. The CDR3 spans 15 residues. The CDR3 sequence is CASSTTAQEDQPQHF. CDR3 nucleotides: TGCGCCAGCAGCACGACCGCGCAGGAGGATCAGCCCCAGCATTTT.

At least ten counts were recorded for this clonotype. The chain uses TRBV6-2 or TRBV6-3 and TRBJ2-2, with D perhaps given as TRBD1 or TRBD2 (5 bases each). This CDR3 contains 14 residues. V was shortened by 6 bases and J by 5 bases, with 13 bases between the two germline ends. From germline, CDR1 is MNHEY and CDR2 SVGEGT. Here the CDR3 DNA reads TGTGCCAGCAGCCGGGACCGTTTTACCGGGGAGCTGTTTTTT. It is translated as CASSRDRFTGELFF.